What follows are 2 T cell receptor beta chains derived from one specimen sequenced in a study of blood T cell repertoires in COVID-19. Using immunoSEQ multiplex PCR, the repertoire was profiled, and TCRdb retains in-frame clones only, with some absent. The sample contains approximately 230,000 clones, roughly 80% of which appear only once. Sequencing was performed on peripheral blood. The receptors were sampled from a woman aged 40 to 50 with active or convalescent COVID-19.

This chain connects TRBV29-1 to TRBJ1-2, with TRBD1 matching 7 bases. This CDR3 comprises 14 residues. CDR1 is SQVTM, CDR2 ANQGSEA, per germline. The V segment lost 5 bases and the J segment 4 bases; nucleotides outside the gene matches: 10. The CDR3: CSVRDREFVYGYTF. The CDR3 DNA sequence: TGCAGCGTTCGTGACAGGGAATTCGTCTATGGCTACACCTTC. The complete variable domain, with remaining parts taken from reference TRBV29-1 and TRBJ1-2, reads SAVISQKPSRDICQRGTSLTIQCQVDSQVTMMFWYRQQPGQSLTLIATANQGSEATYESGFVIDKFPISRPNLTFSTLTVSNMSPEDSSIYLCSVRDREFVYGYTFGSGTRLTVV.

This sequence joins TRBV2 and TRBJ1-2; 8 bases fit TRBD1. The V and J ends lost 8 bases and 1 base, in that order; junction bases with no gene match: 3. There are 13 residues in the CDR3. The V gene's germline CDR1 is SNHLY and CDR2 FYNNEI. The CDR3 loop reads CASEDRVNYGYTF. Here the CDR3 DNA reads TGTGCCAGCGAGGACAGGGTTAACTATGGCTACACCTTC.